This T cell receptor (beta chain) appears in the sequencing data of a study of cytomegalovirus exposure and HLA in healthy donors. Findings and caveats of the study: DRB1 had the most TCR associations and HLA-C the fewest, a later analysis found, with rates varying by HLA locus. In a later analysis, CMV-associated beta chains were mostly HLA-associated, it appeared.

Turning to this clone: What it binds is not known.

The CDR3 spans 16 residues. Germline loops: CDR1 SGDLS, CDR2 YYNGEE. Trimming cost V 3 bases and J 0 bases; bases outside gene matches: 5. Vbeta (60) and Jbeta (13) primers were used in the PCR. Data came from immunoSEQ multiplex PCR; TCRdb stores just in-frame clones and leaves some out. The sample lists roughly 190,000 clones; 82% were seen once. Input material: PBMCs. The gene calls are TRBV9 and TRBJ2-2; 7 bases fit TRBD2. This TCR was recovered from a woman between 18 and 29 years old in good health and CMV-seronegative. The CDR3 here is CASSAIAGANTGELFF. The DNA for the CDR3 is TGTGCCAGCAGCGCGATAGCGGGTGCGAACACCGGGGAGCTGTTTTTT. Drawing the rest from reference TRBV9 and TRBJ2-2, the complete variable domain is DSGVTQTPKHLITATGQRVTLRCSPRSGDLSVYWYQQSLDQGLQFLIQYYNGEERAKGNILERFSAQQFPDLHSELNLSSLELGDSALYFCASSAIAGANTGELFFGEGSRLTVL.